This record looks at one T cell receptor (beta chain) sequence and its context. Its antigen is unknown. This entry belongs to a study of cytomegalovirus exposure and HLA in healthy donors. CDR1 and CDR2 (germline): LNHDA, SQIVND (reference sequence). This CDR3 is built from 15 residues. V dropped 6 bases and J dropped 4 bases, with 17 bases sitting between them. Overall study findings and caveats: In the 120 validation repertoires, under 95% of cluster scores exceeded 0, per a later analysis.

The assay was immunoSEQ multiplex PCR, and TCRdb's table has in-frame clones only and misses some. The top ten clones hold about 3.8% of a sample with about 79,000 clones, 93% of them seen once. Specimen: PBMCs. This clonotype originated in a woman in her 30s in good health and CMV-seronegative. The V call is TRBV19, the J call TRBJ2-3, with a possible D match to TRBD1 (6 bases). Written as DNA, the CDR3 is TGTGCCAGTAGGGAGCCAGGGGTTGTCGCAGATACGCAGTATTTT. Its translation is CASREPGVVADTQYF.